The T cell receptor beta chain under discussion was sequenced for a study of regulatory T cells in long-lasting Graves disease. V shed 7 bases and J shed 8 bases, with 17 bases lying between them. CDR1 and CDR2 from the germline V gene are LNHDA and SQIVND (reference sequence). The CDR3 runs to 13 residues. The time point denotes: newly diagnosed GD, antithyroid drugs for less than 3 months. PBMCs provided the RNA from which the TCR library was made. Only a few counts were recorded for this clonotype. Its cognate antigen is unknown. CDR3-region Arm-PCR and iRepertoire HTBI primers produced the TCR beta libraries. The authors' processing: Samples revealed 60 to 70 TRBV and 15 or so TRBJ segments. TCRdb used MiXCR to reprocess the multiplex PCR reads, holding one entry per CDR3 protein. TCRdb, rather than the study authors, made the V and J calls. The data contain approximately 560,000 distinct CDR3 sequences, roughly 15% of them singletons.

General study results and limits: Fewer public clonotypes were shared by new patients (966) than by persistent patients (about 2,500). Small numbers of samples may have cut accuracy.

These same data were also listed under a study on T cells in Graves' hyperthyroidism and ophthalmopathy.

Specimen: peripheral blood mononuclear cells (PBMCs), collected at new diagnosis, from a patient treated with antithyroid drugs. This sequence originates from a man younger than 35 with Graves disease. The V call is TRBV19, the J call TRBJ1-2, with D hard to call. The CDR3 sequence: CASTLYEETGYTF. DNA for the CDR3: TGTGCCAGTACCCTATATGAAGAGACCGGCTACACCTTC.